Listed below are T cell receptor beta chains from one sample, sequenced in a study of CD8+ T cells in alopecia areata. The protocol was immunoSEQ multiplex PCR, while the TCRdb copy is restricted to in-frame clones and leaves out a portion. The profile shows around 140,000 clones, roughly 46% of them singletons. The starting material was CD4+ T cells sorted from blood, obtained at week 0. These receptor sequences come from a human donor with alopecia areata. Both conserved end residues are part of each CDR3. D genes are given only for firm matches. Not every row has a clone size; where given, it reads once, few, many or a size class.

v_gene	abundance	j_gene	d_gene	CDR3aa	CDR3nt
TRBV9	few	TRBJ2-5	.	CASSVGQGETQYF	TGTGCCAGCAGCGTAGGGCAGGGAGAGACCCAGTACTTC
TRBV30	.	TRBJ2-5	.	CAWTIPRLREETQYF	TGTGCCTGGACAATCCCAAGATTAAGGGAAGAGACCCAGTACTTC
TRBV9	.	TRBJ2-3	TRBD2	CASSVPSGMTDTQYF	TGTGCCAGCAGCGTCCCTAGCGGGATGACAGATACGCAGTATTTT
TRBV29-1	few	TRBJ1-4	TRBD1	CSVGETGANEKLFF	TGCAGCGTTGGAGAGACAGGGGCTAATGAAAAACTGTTTTTT
TRBV20-1	few	TRBJ2-5	.	CSASVRNF	TGCAGTGCTAGTGTCAGGAACTTC
TRBV29-1	few	TRBJ2-7	.	CSVEDRVSGAEQYF	TGCAGCGTTGAAGATCGGGTGTCAGGGGCCGAGCAGTACTTC
TRBV7-2	few	TRBJ2-7	.	CASSPQQGSYEQYF	TGTGCCAGCAGCCCCCAACAGGGTTCCTACGAGCAGTACTTC
TRBV2	once	TRBJ1-4	.	CASSTGLNEKLFF	TGTGCCAGCAGTACGGGACTTAATGAAAAACTGTTTTTT
TRBV19	few	TRBJ1-5	.	CASTYSNQPQHF	TGTGCCAGTACTTATAGCAATCAGCCCCAGCATTTT
TRBV10-3	.	TRBJ2-7	.	CAISERGPSSYEQYF	TGTGCCATCAGTGAGAGAGGGCCGAGCTCCTACGAGCAGTACTTC
TRBV30	few	TRBJ1-2	.	CAWSRGRRNYGYTF	TGTGCCTGGAGTAGGGGACGTCGAAACTATGGCTACACCTTC
TRBV28	.	TRBJ1-5	.	CASSPNRAWSQPQHF	TGTGCCAGCAGTCCTAACAGGGCTTGGAGTCAGCCCCAGCATTTT
TRBV30	.	TRBJ1-1	.	CARSEGTEAFF	TGTGCCCGTTCAGAGGGGACTGAAGCTTTCTTT
TRBV29-1	.	TRBJ1-6	.	CSVDFTGSGSPLHF	TGCAGCGTTGACTTCACAGGATCCGGATCACCCCTCCACTTT
TRBV19	.	TRBJ2-6	.	CASSLSGANVLTF	TGTGCCAGTAGCCTCTCTGGGGCCAACGTCCTGACTTTC
TRBV5-1	many	TRBJ1-2	.	CASSLDGHGYTF	TGCGCCAGCAGCTTGGATGGTCATGGCTACACCTTC
TRBV5-1	few	TRBJ2-3	TRBD1	CASSTRDREVDTQYF	TGCGCCAGCAGCACACGGGACAGGGAAGTAGATACGCAGTATTTT